A single sample gave rise to the 17 T cell receptor beta chains below, sequenced in a study of cytomegalovirus exposure and HLA in healthy donors. PCR primers comprised 60 Vbeta and 13 Jbeta primers. Method: immunoSEQ multiplex PCR; TCRdb's copy keeps in-frame clones and lacks some. This table has 100,000 to 150,000 clones, roughly 77% appearing once. Input material: PBMCs. The receptors were sampled from a man aged 18 to 29 in good health and CMV-seronegative.

This CDR3 is CASSEGGAYEQYF. In DNA, the CDR3 is TGTGCCAGCAGTGAAGGGGGGGCCTACGAGCAGTACTTC. The rearrangement joins TRBV6-1 to TRBJ2-7; possible D gene TRBD2, 6 bases. Trimming removed 1 base at V and 2 bases at J, with 6 bases between. This CDR3 is built from 13 residues. Germline CDR1 is MNHNS and CDR2 is SASEGT.

The V call is TRBV2, the J call TRBJ1-5, with D unresolved. CDR1 SNHLY and CDR2 FYNNEI come from the germline V gene. V was cut by 2 bases and J by 0 bases, with 8 bases left in between. This CDR3 has 15 residues. CDR3 loop: CASSERGYSNQPQHF. CDR3 nucleotide sequence: TGTGCCAGCAGTGAACGAGGTTATAGCAATCAGCCCCAGCATTTT. Full variable domain (rest looked up from reference TRBV2 and TRBJ1-5): EPEVTQTPSHQVTQMGQEVILRCVPISNHLYFYWYRQILGQKVEFLVSFYNNEISEKSEIFDDQFSVERPDGSNFTLKIRSTKLEDSAMYFCASSERGYSNQPQHFGDGTRLSIL.

The V and J genes are TRBV21-1 and TRBJ1-4; the table's D call, TRBD1, was not checked against the DNA. TRBV21-1 is flagged as a pseudogene. This CDR3 has 14 residues. CDR3: CASPKTGAGEKLFF. The DNA of the CDR3 is TGTGCCAGCCCTAAGACAGGGGCAGGGGAAAAACTGTTTTTT.

The rearrangement links TRBV6-8 to TRBJ2-2, with 8 bases lining up with TRBD1. The CDR3 runs 18 residues. V lost 0 bases, J lost 3 bases, and 9 bases stayed unmatched. CDR1 and CDR2 from the germline V gene are MNHGY and SAAAGT. Written as DNA, the CDR3 is TGTGCCAGCAGTTACTCGAATTTCAGGGGGCAAGACACCGGGGAGCTGTTTTTT. As protein: CASSYSNFRGQDTGELFF.

The CDR3 loop reads CASSLSPKGVWAFF. The CDR3 region has the DNA TGTGCCAGCAGCTTATCCCCCAAAGGAGTCTGGGCTTTCTTT. V and J are TRBV5-5 and TRBJ1-1; D unresolved. Trimming took off 2 bases at V and 11 bases at J, with 19 bases between the two ends. Germline CDR1 SGHKS, CDR2 YYEKEE (reference sequence). This CDR3 spans 14 amino acids.

The chain employs TRBV7-3 and TRBJ2-1; perhaps TRBD2 as D (7 bases). CDR3 length equals 15 residues. With 1 base removed from V and 3 bases from J, the gap between germline ends came to 10 bases. The germline gives CDR1 SGHTA, CDR2 FQGTGA. The DNA for the CDR3 is TGTGCCAGCAGCTTAAAGGGGGGGAGCTACAATGAGCAGTTCTTC. It translates to CASSLKGGSYNEQFF.

Turning to this clone: The conserved phenylalanine or tryptophan is not found at the CDR3 terminus, so this likely reflects a read error. It is unclear where the CDR3 begins or ends on the DNA, so no DNA is shown, and the CDR3 is as TCRdb lists it. This chain connects TRBV6-6 to TRBJ2-3; TRBD2, as called in the table, went unchecked against the DNA. Germline CDR1 reads MNHNY; CDR2 reads SVGAGI (reference sequence). 14 amino acids form the CDR3, both terminal residues included. The CDR3 sequence: CASSYSPGRWEQSV.

The chain combines TRBV7-6 with TRBJ2-3; 7 nucleotides agree with TRBD2. CDR1 and CDR2 (germline): SGHVS, FNYEAQ. V trimming: 6 bases; J trimming: 2 bases; junction bases outside the gene matches: 8. The CDR3 runs to 15 residues. CDR3 region: CASRLTGGSTDTQYF. CDR3 in DNA: TGTGCCAGCAGGCTCACGGGGGGTTCCACAGATACGCAGTATTTT.

The rearrangement links TRBV10-2 to TRBJ1-3; no firm D call. The germline V gene has CDR1 WSHSY and CDR2 SAAADI. V was pared by 8 bases and J by 0 bases, with 8 bases between. The CDR3 is 13 residues long. For the CDR3, the DNA is TGCGCCAGCGGCGGGAACTCTGGAAACACCATATATTTT. It encodes CASGGNSGNTIYF.

This sequence joins TRBV13 and TRBJ2-7; 8 bases are shared with TRBD1. The germline gives CDR1 PRHDT, CDR2 FYEKMQ (reference sequence). The CDR3 has 15 amino acids. V lost 5 bases, J lost 3 bases, and 9 bases stayed unmatched. The CDR3 bases are TGTGCCAGCAGCGAAACGACAGGGGAAAGCTACGAGCAGTACTTC. Amino acids: CASSETTGESYEQYF.

This rearrangement joins TRBV12-2 to TRBJ1-5; no DNA check was done on the table's D call, TRBD1. TRBV12-2 constitutes a pseudogene. This CDR3 contains 14 residues. The CDR3 bases are TGTGCAAGTTATTCCAGGGTGAGCAATCAGCCCCAGCATTTT. This translates into CASYSRVSNQPQHF.

The CDR3 bases are TGCAGCGTTGTAGCGGGGGCGCGAGAGCAGTTCTTC. This codes for CSVVAGAREQFF. This chain links TRBV29-1 with TRBJ2-1; 9 bases agree with TRBD2. The CDR3 length is 12 residues. Per the germline V gene, CDR1 is SQVTM and CDR2 is ANQGSEA. J was trimmed by 10 bases and V by 4 bases; bases with no gene match: 5.

This chain uses TRBV21-1 with TRBJ2-1; TRBD2, as called in the table, went unchecked against the DNA. TRBV21-1 is listed as a pseudogene. The length of the CDR3 is 17 residues. The CDR3 nucleotides are TGTGCCAGCAGCAAAGCTCCAGTATGGAGCGGGGGTACTGAGCAGTTCTTC. This encodes CASSKAPVWSGGTEQFF.

The count of this clone is one. This rearrangement joins TRBV15 to TRBJ2-7, with 10 nucleotides matching TRBD1. The junction had 9 bases not matched to a gene; V was cut back by 5 bases and J by 5 bases. Germline CDR1 and CDR2: LNHNV and YYDKDF (reference sequence). The length of the CDR3 is 15 residues. CDR3 DNA: TGTGCCACCAGCGCCCGGGACAGGGGCTACCACGAGCAGTACTTC. The encoded protein is CATSARDRGYHEQYF.

J is TRBJ1-1 and V is TRBV7-6; D not certain. The V gene lost 1 base and the J gene lost 4 bases, with 10 bases spanning the gap. Germline V gives CDR1 SGHVS, CDR2 FNYEAQ. CDR3 length: 14 residues. The CDR3 DNA follows: TGTGCCAGCAGCTTAGGCGGCCTTGGCACTGAAGCTTTCTTT. Amino acids: CASSLGGLGTEAFF.

V is TRBV7-3 and J is TRBJ2-1, with 15 bases matching TRBD2. V was pared by 2 bases and J by 4 bases, with 3 bases of the junction left unmatched. CDR3 length: 17 residues. The germline CDR1 and CDR2 sequences are SGHTA and FQGTGA. The CDR3 region has the DNA TGTGCCAGCAGCTTAGGACTAGCGGGGGGGACTTACAATGAGCAGTTCTTC. Protein: CASSLGLAGGTYNEQFF.

This chain connects TRBV5-4 to TRBJ2-1, with 11 bases identical to TRBD2. The CDR3 extends over 14 amino acids. J was trimmed by 7 bases and V by 1 base; bases with no gene match: 1. Germline CDR1 is SGHNT and CDR2 is YYREEE (reference sequence). In DNA form, the CDR3 reads TGTGCCAGCAGCTTGATAGCGGGGGGGAATGAGCAGTTCTTC. Translating it yields CASSLIAGGNEQFF.